The 21 T cell receptor beta chains presented below share a single source sample, sequenced in a study of blood T cells in healthy people across ages. Primed by a sample-barcoded 5' primer and a J-beta primer mix, a second PCR proceeded for 7 to 11 cycles. Via MiXCR, TCRdb re-called the 5' RACE reads, giving one row per CDR3 protein. The repertoire holds hundreds of thousands of distinct CDR3 sequences, with roughly 20% as singletons. The sample comprised blood. Every receptor here comes from a man aged 65-85 years in good health.

This clonotype has more than one count but fewer than ten. The rearrangement uses TRBV20-1 and TRBJ2-6; D uncertain. The CDR3 is made up of 17 amino acids. The V end was cut by 3 bases, the J end by 0 bases, with 15 bases between. CDR1 is DFQATT and CDR2 is SNEGSKA in the germline V gene (reference sequence). CDR3 protein: CSARESLGGSGANVLTF. The CDR3, as DNA: TGCAGTGCTAGGGAAAGTCTCGGCGGCTCTGGGGCCAACGTCCTGACTTTC.

This clonotype was found many times. V gene TRBV12-3 or TRBV12-4 combines with J gene TRBJ1-2; D gene unclear. V gave up 3 bases and J gave up 2 bases, with 7 bases separating them. The CDR3 has 13 residues. The CDR3 nucleotides are TGTGCCAGCAGTTTTCGAGGAAACTATGGCTACACCTTC. Protein sequence: CASSFRGNYGYTF.

The rearrangement uses TRBV20-1 and TRBJ2-3; 11 bases line up with TRBD2. The CDR3 covers 15 residues. Trimming took 2 bases from V and 7 from J; bases not matched to a gene: 8. Germline CDR1 is DFQATT and CDR2 is SNEGSKA (reference sequence). The CDR3 DNA follows: TGCAGTGCTAGAATTAGCGGGGGGGCCCGGAATACGCAGTATTTT. Translating it yields CSARISGGARNTQYF.

This clonotype has more than one count but fewer than ten. This chain joins TRBV28 and TRBJ1-4; TRBD1 agrees at 8 bases. The CDR3 runs to 13 residues. The germline V gene has CDR1 MDHEN and CDR2 SYDVKM. V was clipped by 5 bases and J by 10 bases; unmatched bases: 6. This CDR3 reads CASSGQGWGKLFF. The DNA of the CDR3 is TGTGCCAGCAGTGGACAGGGATGGGGAAAACTGTTTTTT. The whole variable domain, remainder taken from reference TRBV28 and TRBJ1-4, is DVKVTQSSRYLVKRTGEKVFLECVQDMDHENMFWYRQDPGLGLRLIYFSYDVKMKEKGDIPEGYSVSREKKERFSLILESASTNQTSMYLCASSGQGWGKLFFGSGTQLSVL.

The chain couples TRBV12-5 to TRBJ2-3, with D hard to call. Germline V gene sequence: CDR1 LGHNT, CDR2 FRNRAP. V lost 9 bases and J 2 bases, leaving 12 bases between the germline ends. The CDR3 consists of 13 residues. The CDR3 is CASRTEYTDTQYF. CDR3 DNA sequence: TGTGCTAGCCGGACGGAGTACACAGATACGCAGTATTTT.

The rearrangement links TRBV12-3 or TRBV12-4 to TRBJ2-3, with D hard to call. The CDR3 is 16 residues long. Trimming took 5 bases from V and 0 from J, leaving 15 bases between them. The CDR3: CASSGAGRPSTDTQYF. The CDR3 nucleotides are TGTGCCAGCAGTGGTGCAGGTCGGCCTAGCACAGATACGCAGTATTTT.

The rearrangement uses TRBV5-1 and TRBJ2-1; TRBD2 matches 14 bases. The end of the DNA is better explained by TRBJ2-5, so the J call may be wrong. The CDR3 extends over 14 amino acids. CDR1 and CDR2 (germline): SGHRS, YFSETQ. CDR3 nucleotides: TGCGCCAGCAGCTCGACTAGCGGGGGGGGTGACCAGTACTTC. Amino acid sequence: CASSSTSGGGDQYF.

V is TRBV3-1 and J is TRBJ2-1; D is undetermined. Germline V gene data show CDR1 as LGHDT and CDR2 as YNNKEL (reference sequence). The V gene lost 0 bases and the J gene lost 0 bases, with 6 bases spanning the gap. The CDR3 extends over 15 amino acids. CDR3 protein: CASSQDTSSYNEQFF. The CDR3 coding sequence is TGTGCCAGCAGCCAAGATACCAGCTCCTACAATGAGCAGTTCTTC.

J is TRBJ2-5 and V is TRBV19; 12 bases fit TRBD2. J was trimmed by 4 bases and V by 3 bases; bases with no gene match: 3. Germline CDR1 reads LNHDA; CDR2 reads SQIVND (reference sequence). CDR3 length equals 15 residues. The DNA of the CDR3 is TGTGCCAGTAGTATGATGACTAGCGGGGGAGAGACCCAGTACTTC. Translation: CASSMMTSGGETQYF.

There are a few counts of this clonotype. The J gene is TRBJ2-5, the V gene TRBV5-1; the match to TRBD2 covers 7 bases. This CDR3 has 15 residues. The junction had 5 bases not matched to a gene; V was cut back by 0 bases and J by 3 bases. Germline V lookup: CDR1 SGHRS, CDR2 YFSETQ. The CDR3 sequence: CASSLDSGPEETQYF. DNA of the CDR3: TGCGCCAGCAGCTTGGATAGCGGGCCGGAAGAGACCCAGTACTTC.

The V and J genes are TRBV12-3 or TRBV12-4 and TRBJ2-5; possibly TRBD2 for D (5 bases). The DNA end lines up better with TRBJ2-1; the J call may be wrong. The CDR3 has 15 amino acids. CDR3 region: CASSLSGKGIVGQFF. CDR3 nucleotides: TGTGCCAGCAGTTTATCCGGGAAGGGCATTGTTGGGCAGTTCTTC.

The rearrangement links TRBV27 to TRBJ2-7; D is undetermined. V was cut by 8 bases and J by 7 bases, with 21 bases left in between. The germline V gene has CDR1 MNHEY and CDR2 SMNVEV (reference sequence). The length of the CDR3 is 14 residues. CDR3 coding DNA: TGTGCCAGCCGATCGCGACATGGGGTGGGTGAGCAGTACGTC. It translates to CASRSRHGVGEQYV.

This clonotype was seen a few times. CDR3 DNA: TGTGCCAGCAGCCTCCGACAGACCCTCAACACTGAAGCTTTCTTT. This codes for CASSLRQTLNTEAFF. V is TRBV7-8 and J is TRBJ1-1, with D perhaps matching TRBD1 (5 bases). Trimming cost V 5 bases and J 2 bases, with 15 bases left between them. The CDR3 is 15 amino acids. CDR1 and CDR2 from the germline V gene are SGHVS and FQNEAQ.

V and J are TRBV20-1 and TRBJ2-5; D unresolved. CDR1 is DFQATT, CDR2 SNEGSKA, per germline (reference sequence). The ends were cut back, 3 bases at V and 3 bases at J, with 11 bases in the middle. The CDR3 spans 13 residues. CDR3 protein: CSARSPGEETQYF. In DNA, the CDR3 is TGCAGTGCTAGGTCCCCTGGAGAAGAGACCCAGTACTTC.

On this clonotype itself: An end of the junction differs from the germline gene, which may be a read error. The rearrangement links TRBV5-1 to TRBJ1-1, with 8 nucleotides matching TRBD1. Germline CDR1 and CDR2: SGHRS and YFSETQ. CDR3 length: 15 amino acids. The chain's CDR3 is CASTLTGEVVTEAFF. In DNA, the CDR3 is TGCGCCAGCACCTTGACAGGGGAGGTGGTCACTGAAGCTTTCTTT.

The rearrangement links TRBV6-6 to TRBJ1-1, with 9 bases fitting TRBD1. The CDR3 is made up of 14 amino acids. Per germline, CDR1 MNHNY and CDR2 SVGAGI (reference sequence). The trim removed 8 bases at V and 3 bases at J, leaving 7 bases unmatched. CDR3 loop: CASGRQGGYTEAFF. Written as DNA, the CDR3 is TGTGCCAGCGGGCGACAGGGGGGGTACACTGAAGCTTTCTTT.

This chain joins TRBV12-5 and TRBJ1-2; 8 positions match TRBD1. The J segment lost 3 bases and the V segment lost 0 bases, leaving 9 bases of the junction unmatched. The germline V gene has CDR1 LGHNT and CDR2 FRNRAP. The CDR3 spans 17 residues. The CDR3 protein is CASGLVPGQGIYYGYTF. The CDR3 bases are TGTGCTAGTGGTTTGGTACCCGGACAGGGAATTTACTATGGCTACACCTTC.

This clonotype was counted only a few times. The chain is built from TRBV7-2 and TRBJ1-1; D not certain. Per the germline V gene, CDR1 is SGHTA and CDR2 is FQGNSA. Trimming left V 3 bases short and J 3 bases short, with 11 bases between. The CDR3 has 14 amino acids. The CDR3 coding sequence is TGTGCCAGCAGCTTCATTGGGTTGGACACTGAAGCTTTCTTT. Residues: CASSFIGLDTEAFF. Complete variable domain (other parts from reference TRBV7-2 and TRBJ1-1): GAGVSQSPSNKVTEKGKDVELRCDPISGHTALYWYRQSLGQGLEFLIYFQGNSAPDKSGLPSDRFSAERTGGSVSTLTIQRTQQEDSAVYLCASSFIGLDTEAFFGQGTRLTVV.

V gene TRBV5-1 combines with J gene TRBJ2-2, with 10 bases identical to TRBD2. The CDR3 is 17 residues long. The germline gives CDR1 SGHRS, CDR2 YFSETQ. V lost 0 bases to trimming and J lost 4 bases; unmatched junction nucleotides: 6. DNA of the CDR3: TGCGCCAGCAGCTTGGCCGAGCGGGGGGGCGTCACCGGGGAGCTGTTTTTT. It yields the protein CASSLAERGGVTGELFF.

This clonotype was counted only a few times. The V call is TRBV3-1, the J call TRBJ1-2; maybe TRBD1 (5 bases). CDR3 length equals 13 residues. Germline-derived CDR1 and CDR2 are LGHDT and YNNKEL (reference sequence). With 4 bases removed from V and 8 bases from J, the gap between germline ends came to 14 bases. The CDR3 loop is CASSPIPEGGYTF. CDR3 in DNA: TGTGCCAGCAGCCCCATCCCCGAGGGGGGCTACACCTTC. The variable domain in full, completed from reference TRBV3-1 and TRBJ1-2, reads DTAVSQTPKYLVTQMGNDKSIKCEQNLGHDTMYWYKQDSKKFLKIMFSYNNKELIINETVPNRFSPKSPDKAHLNLHINSLELGDSAVYFCASSPIPEGGYTFGSGTRLTVV.

This clonotype was picked up a small number of times. The rearrangement joins TRBV19 to TRBJ2-6; 9 bases are a match to TRBD1. This CDR3 has 15 residues. CDR1 is LNHDA, CDR2 SQIVND, per germline (reference sequence). Losses at the gene ends were 7 bases for V and 2 bases for J; bases not matched to a gene: 3. This CDR3 is CASTRTGAGANVLTF. In nucleotides, the CDR3 is TGTGCCAGTACCAGGACAGGGGCTGGGGCCAACGTCCTGACTTTC.